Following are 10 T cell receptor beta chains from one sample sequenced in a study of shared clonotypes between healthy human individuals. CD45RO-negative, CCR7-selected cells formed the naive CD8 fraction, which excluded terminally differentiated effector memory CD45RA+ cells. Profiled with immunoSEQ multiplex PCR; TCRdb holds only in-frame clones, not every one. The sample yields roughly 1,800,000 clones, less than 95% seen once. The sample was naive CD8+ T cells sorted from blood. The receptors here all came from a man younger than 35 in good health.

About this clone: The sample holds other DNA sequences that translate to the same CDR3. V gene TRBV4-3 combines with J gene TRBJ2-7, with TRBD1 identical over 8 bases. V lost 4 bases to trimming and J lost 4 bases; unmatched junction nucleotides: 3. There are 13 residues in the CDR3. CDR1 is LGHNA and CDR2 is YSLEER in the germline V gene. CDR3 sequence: CASSRGQGYEQYF. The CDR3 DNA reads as TGCGCCAGCAGCCGAGGACAGGGTTACGAGCAGTACTTC.

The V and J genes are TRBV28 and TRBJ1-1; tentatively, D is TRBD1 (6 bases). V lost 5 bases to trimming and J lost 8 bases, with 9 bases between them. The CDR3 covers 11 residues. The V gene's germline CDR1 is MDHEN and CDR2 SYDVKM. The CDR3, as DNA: TGTGCCAGCAGTGAAGGGGGGGAAGCTTTCTTT. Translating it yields CASSEGGEAFF.

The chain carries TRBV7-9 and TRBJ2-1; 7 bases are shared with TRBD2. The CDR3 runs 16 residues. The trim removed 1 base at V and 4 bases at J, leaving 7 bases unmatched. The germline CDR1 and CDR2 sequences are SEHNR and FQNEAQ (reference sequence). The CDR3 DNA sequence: TGTGCCAGCAGCTTAGAAGGGGAGGGCGGTTACAATGAGCAGTTCTTC. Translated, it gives CASSLEGEGGYNEQFF.

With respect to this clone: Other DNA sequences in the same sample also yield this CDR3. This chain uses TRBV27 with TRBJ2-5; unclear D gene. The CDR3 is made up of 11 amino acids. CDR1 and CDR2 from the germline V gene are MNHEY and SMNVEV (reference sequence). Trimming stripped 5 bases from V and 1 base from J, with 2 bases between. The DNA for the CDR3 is TGTGCCAGCAGTGTCCAAGAGACCCAGTACTTC. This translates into CASSVQETQYF.

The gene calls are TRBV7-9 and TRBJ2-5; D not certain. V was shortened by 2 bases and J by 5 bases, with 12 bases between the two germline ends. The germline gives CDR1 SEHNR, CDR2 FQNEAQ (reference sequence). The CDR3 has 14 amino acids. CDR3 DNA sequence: TGTGCCAGCAGCTTACCCTTGGGCCAGGAGACCCAGTACTTC. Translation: CASSLPLGQETQYF.

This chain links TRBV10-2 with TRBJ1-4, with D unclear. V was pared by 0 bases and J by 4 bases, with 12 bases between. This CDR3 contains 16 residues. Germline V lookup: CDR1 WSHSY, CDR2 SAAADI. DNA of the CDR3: TGCGCCAGCAGTGAGTCGCACCCCGCTGGTAATGAAAAACTGTTTTTT. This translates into CASSESHPAGNEKLFF.

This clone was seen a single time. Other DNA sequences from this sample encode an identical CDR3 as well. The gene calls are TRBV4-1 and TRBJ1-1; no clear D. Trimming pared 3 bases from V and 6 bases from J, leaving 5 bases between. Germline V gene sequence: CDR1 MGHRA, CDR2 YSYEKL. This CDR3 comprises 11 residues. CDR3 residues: CASSQGPEAFF. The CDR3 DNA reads TGCGCCAGCAGCCAGGGTCCTGAAGCTTTCTTT.

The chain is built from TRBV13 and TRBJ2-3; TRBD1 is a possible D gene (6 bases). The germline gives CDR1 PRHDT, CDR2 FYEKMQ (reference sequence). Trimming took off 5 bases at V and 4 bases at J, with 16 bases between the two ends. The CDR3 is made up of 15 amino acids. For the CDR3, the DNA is TGTGCCAGCAGCATAATACAGGGTGCCGCAGATACGCAGTATTTT. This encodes CASSIIQGAADTQYF.

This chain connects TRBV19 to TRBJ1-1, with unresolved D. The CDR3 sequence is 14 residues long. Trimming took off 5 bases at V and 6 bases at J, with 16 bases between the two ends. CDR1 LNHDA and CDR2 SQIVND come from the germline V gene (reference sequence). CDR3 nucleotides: TGTGCCAGTAGTCTCAGAGTGGGAGCGCCTGAAGCTTTCTTT. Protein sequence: CASSLRVGAPEAFF.

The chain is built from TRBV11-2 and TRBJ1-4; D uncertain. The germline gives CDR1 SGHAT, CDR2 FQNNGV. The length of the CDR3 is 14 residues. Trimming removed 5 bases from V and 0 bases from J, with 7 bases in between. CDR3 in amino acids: CASSVPATNEKLFF. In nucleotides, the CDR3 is TGTGCCAGCAGCGTACCTGCAACTAATGAAAAACTGTTTTTT.